The 28 T cell receptor beta chains given below trace back to one sample, sequenced in a study of beta chain features in type 1 diabetes. Sequenced material consisted of expressed TCRB transcripts (all of the isolated RNA was reverse transcribed). Method: immunoSEQ multiplex PCR; TCRdb's copy keeps in-frame clones and lacks some. The data hold approximately 130,000 clones, with approximately 15% observed a single time. The study, taken as a whole, reports: Significant though moderate, a shortening of TCRB CDR3s appeared in all four CD4+ subsets of Type 1 diabetes patients.

These TCRs are of unknown antigen specificity. What was sequenced was central memory CD4+ T cells from blood. These receptors were obtained from a man between 18 and 29 years old with type 1 diabetes.

In this sample, this clone turned up a few times. This sequence joins TRBV29-1 and TRBJ2-4, with 7 bases matching TRBD1. Germline loops: CDR1 SQVTM, CDR2 ANQGSEA. V gave up 1 base and J gave up 5 bases; unmatched junction bases: 2. CDR3 length equals 13 residues. The CDR3 DNA follows: TGCAGCGTTGAAGGGACAGGTCAAAACATTCAGTACTTC. Protein: CSVEGTGQNIQYF.

The rearrangement links TRBV7-2 to TRBJ2-7; no definite D call. This CDR3 is 14 amino acids long. Trimming pared 5 bases from V and 3 bases from J, leaving 14 bases between. Germline values: CDR1 SGHTA, CDR2 FQGNSA. Written as DNA, the CDR3 is TGTGCCAGCAGCCCCCACCACCAACTCTACGAGCAGTACTTC. It is translated as CASSPHHQLYEQYF. Full variable domain (outside the CDR3, taken from reference TRBV7-2 and TRBJ2-7): GAGVSQSPSNKVTEKGKDVELRCDPISGHTALYWYRQSLGQGLEFLIYFQGNSAPDKSGLPSDRFSAERTGGSVSTLTIQRTQQEDSAVYLCASSPHHQLYEQYFGPGTRLTVT.

The chain employs TRBV29-1 and TRBJ2-1, with TRBD2 matching 7 bases. The CDR3 consists of 13 residues. Losses at the gene ends were 6 bases for V and 5 bases for J; bases not matched to a gene: 7. CDR1 is SQVTM, CDR2 ANQGSEA, per germline. The CDR3 spells CSVAGTTNNEQFF. In DNA form, the CDR3 reads TGCAGCGTCGCCGGGACTACAAACAATGAGCAGTTCTTC.

This clone was counted between two and nine times. V and J are TRBV20-1 and TRBJ2-5; D unclear. The V gene's germline CDR1 is DFQATT and CDR2 SNEGSKA (reference sequence). The CDR3 runs 11 residues. This chain's CDR3 is CSADPQETQYF. The CDR3 nucleotides read TGCAGCGCAGACCCTCAAGAGACCCAGTACTTC.

This sequence joins TRBV5-1 and TRBJ1-2, with TRBD1 identical over 7 bases. Germline V CDR1 and CDR2: SGHRS, YFSETQ. CDR3 size: 14 residues. J gave up 3 bases and V 5 bases, and 7 bases lay outside the gene matches. The CDR3 DNA is TGCGCCAGCAGGTCCGGGACAGTCGACTATGGCTACACCTTC. Translated: CASRSGTVDYGYTF. Looking up the rest from reference TRBV5-1 and TRBJ1-2 gives the full variable domain: KAGVTQTPRYLIKTRGQQVTLSCSPISGHRSVSWYQQTPGQGLQFLFEYFSETQRNKGNFPGRFSGRQFSNSRSEMNVSTLELGDSALYLCASRSGTVDYGYTFGSGTRLTVV.

In its sample, this clone was seen a few times. The rearrangement uses TRBV29-1 and TRBJ2-5; the D gene is possibly TRBD2 (6 bases). The CDR3 has 14 residues. Germline CDR1 and CDR2: SQVTM and ANQGSEA. V was trimmed by 3 bases and J by 1 base, leaving 12 bases between them. CDR3 bases: TGCAGCGTTGATCCTACGGGGGTCCAAGAGACCCAGTACTTC. It translates to CSVDPTGVQETQYF.

The rearrangement uses TRBV10-3 and TRBJ2-3, with 13 nucleotides matching TRBD2. The CDR3 length is 16 residues. J was trimmed by 1 base and V by 4 bases; bases with no gene match: 2. CDR1 ENHRY and CDR2 SYGVKD come from the germline V gene. CDR3 bases: TGTGCCATCAGTGCAGGGACTAGCGGGGGCACAGATACGCAGTATTTT. It encodes CAISAGTSGGTDTQYF.

CDR3 sequence: CASSSSRTYEQYF. The CDR3 bases are TGTGCCAGCAGTTCTAGCCGAACCTACGAGCAGTACTTC. The chain couples TRBV5-4 to TRBJ2-7; D might be TRBD2 (5 bases). Germline loops: CDR1 SGHNT, CDR2 YYREEE (reference sequence). Trimming took off 5 bases at V and 2 bases at J, with 11 bases between the two ends. The CDR3 consists of 13 residues.

This clone was counted only a few times. The genes are TRBV21-1 and TRBJ1-2; TRBD1, the table's D call, lacks a check against the DNA. TRBV21-1 represents a pseudogene. The CDR3 loop spans 14 amino acids. In DNA, the CDR3 is TGTGCCAGCAGCGGCCCGGGACAGCACTATGGCTACACCTTC. Protein product: CASSGPGQHYGYTF.

This clone occurred a few times. V usage is TRBV29-1 and J usage is TRBJ2-3; D is possibly TRBD1 or TRBD2 (6 bases each). The CDR3 is 12 amino acids. The germline V and J ends were trimmed by 3 bases and 6 bases, with 10 bases remaining between them. CDR1 SQVTM and CDR2 ANQGSEA come from the germline V gene. CDR3 sequence: CSVDGGQDTQYF. DNA of the CDR3: TGCAGCGTTGATGGGGGGCAGGATACGCAGTATTTT.

This clone was detected many times. This chain links TRBV7-2 with TRBJ2-1, with D hard to call. The V gene's germline CDR1 is SGHTA and CDR2 FQGNSA. Trimming stripped 1 base from V and 5 bases from J, with 6 bases between. CDR3 length: 13 residues. The CDR3 loop reads CASSLGLNNEQFF. For the CDR3, the DNA is TGTGCCAGCAGCTTAGGACTGAACAATGAGCAGTTCTTC.

As to this clone: At the DNA level, this CDR3 is encoded by other sequences in the same sample as well. The chain recombines TRBV19 with TRBJ2-1; 11 bases are a match to TRBD1. Germline CDR1 reads LNHDA; CDR2 reads SQIVND (reference sequence). The CDR3 loop spans 15 amino acids. The ends lost 6 bases at V and 4 bases at J; junction bases unmatched: 5. CDR3 protein: CASSLGTGGYNEQFF. DNA of the CDR3: TGTGCCAGTAGCCTCGGGACAGGGGGATACAATGAGCAGTTCTTC.

This clone was counted between two and nine times. The chain links TRBV5-4 to TRBJ1-2, with D unclear. Trimming left V 4 bases short and J 4 bases short, with 14 bases between. The germline CDR1 and CDR2 sequences are SGHNT and YYREEE (reference sequence). The CDR3 runs 14 residues. CDR3 nucleotide sequence: TGTGCCAGCAGCCCTAACACAGAGATCTATGGCTACACCTTC. It specifies CASSPNTEIYGYTF.

The chain combines TRBV7-9 with TRBJ2-1; no clear D gene. V was pared by 3 bases and J by 8 bases, with 14 bases between. Germline V gene data show CDR1 as SEHNR and CDR2 as FQNEAQ (reference sequence). The CDR3 length is 14 residues. The CDR3 sequence: CASSLVDGFHEQFF. The CDR3 nucleotides are TGTGCCAGCAGCTTGGTCGATGGTTTCCATGAGCAGTTCTTC. The full variable domain, in which reference TRBV7-9 and TRBJ2-1 provide the parts outside the CDR3, is DTGVSQNPRHKITKRGQNVTFRCDPISEHNRLYWYRQTLGQGPEFLTYFQNEAQLEKSRLLSDRFSAERPKGSFSTLEIQRTEQGDSAMYLCASSLVDGFHEQFFGPGTRLTVL.

This sequence joins TRBV14 and TRBJ1-3; D remains ambiguous. The V and J ends lost 6 bases and 6 bases respectively, with 9 bases between them. The CDR3 is 12 residues long. The germline gives CDR1 SGHDN, CDR2 FVKESK. In nucleotides, the CDR3 is TGTGCCAGCAGATATGAGGAAAACACCATATATTTT. This sequence encodes CASRYEENTIYF.

This rearrangement joins TRBV4-1 to TRBJ1-1; 7 bases map to TRBD1. Germline V CDR1 and CDR2: MGHRA, YSYEKL. After removal of 4 bases from V and 7 bases from J, the junction contained 18 bases not matched to a gene. The CDR3 has 17 amino acids. The CDR3 nucleotides are TGCGCCAGCAGCCGTTTAAGGGGACAGCAAATCCACTATGAAGCTTTCTTT. Protein product: CASSRLRGQQIHYEAFF.

Here the CDR3 reads CASSFNSGNTIYF. The CDR3 DNA follows: TGTGCCAGCAGCTTCAATTCTGGAAACACCATATATTTT. The chain recombines TRBV7-6 with TRBJ1-3; D is unclear. Germline assignment: CDR1 SGHVS and CDR2 FNYEAQ. The CDR3 consists of 13 residues. Trimming removed 3 bases from V and 1 base from J, with 4 bases in between.

Ten or more counts support this clone. The chain uses TRBV5-1 and TRBJ2-1; D may be TRBD2 (5 bases). Trimming removed 0 bases from V and 0 bases from J, with 16 bases in between. Germline-derived CDR1 and CDR2 are SGHRS and YFSETQ. The CDR3 has 18 residues. In DNA, the CDR3 is TGCGCCAGCAGCTTGGGTCTCGTAGCGTCGAGCTCCTACAATGAGCAGTTCTTC. Translated, it gives CASSLGLVASSSYNEQFF.

The gene calls are TRBV28 and TRBJ2-1; 8 bases fit TRBD1. The junction had 5 bases not matched to a gene; V was cut back by 4 bases and J by 6 bases. Germline V gene lookup returns CDR1 MDHEN and CDR2 SYDVKM. CDR3 length: 14 residues. The CDR3 coding sequence is TGTGCCAGCAGTTCACCGGGACAGGTCAATGAGCAGTTCTTC. Protein sequence: CASSSPGQVNEQFF.

This chain joins TRBV4-1 and TRBJ2-7, with D perhaps being TRBD1 or TRBD2 (5 bases each). Germline assignment: CDR1 MGHRA and CDR2 YSYEKL. CDR3 length: 13 residues. Trimming removed 1 base at V and 5 bases at J, with 9 bases between. The CDR3: CASSQGGPNEQYF. For the CDR3, the DNA is TGCGCCAGCAGCCAAGGGGGACCCAACGAGCAGTACTTC.

This clone showed up just a few times. The V call is TRBV11-3, the J call TRBJ2-3; a weak D match, TRBD1 (5 bases). Trimming took 4 bases from V and 3 from J, leaving 14 bases between them. Germline V gene sequence: CDR1 SGHNT, CDR2 YENEEA. The CDR3 runs to 15 residues. CDR3 protein: CASSSGLSGTDTQYF. The CDR3 bases are TGTGCCAGCAGCTCAGGGTTATCAGGAACAGATACGCAGTATTTT.

The chain joins TRBV5-4 to TRBJ2-5; 7 bases map to TRBD2. V was clipped by 3 bases and J by 4 bases; unmatched bases: 3. This CDR3 has 13 amino acids. Germline lookup yields CDR1 SGHNT and CDR2 YYREEE (reference sequence). The CDR3 DNA follows: TGTGCCAGCAGCTCGGGACTAAGAGAGACCCAGTACTTC. Translating it yields CASSSGLRETQYF.

The genes are TRBV9 and TRBJ1-3; TRBD1 might be the D (5 bases). The V and J ends lost 3 bases and 0 bases respectively, with 13 bases between them. The CDR3 contains 16 residues. The germline gives CDR1 SGDLS, CDR2 YYNGEE. CDR3 sequence: CASSAPGSSSGNTIYF. Written as DNA, the CDR3 is TGTGCCAGCAGCGCCCCAGGGAGTAGCTCTGGAAACACCATATATTTT.

Only a few counts were recorded for this clone. The chain carries TRBV18 and TRBJ2-3, with D unresolved. V was shortened by 3 bases and J by 2 bases, with 9 bases between the two germline ends. Per germline, CDR1 KGHSH and CDR2 LQKENI. CDR3 length equals 14 residues. CDR3 nucleotides: TGTGCCAGCTCACCCCCGGTGGCCACAGATACGCAGTATTTT. Protein: CASSPPVATDTQYF.

This rearrangement joins TRBV19 to TRBJ2-5, with D perhaps given as TRBD1 or TRBD2 (5 bases each). This CDR3 comprises 15 residues. Per the germline V gene, CDR1 is LNHDA and CDR2 is SQIVND (reference sequence). V lost 2 bases, J lost 7 bases, and 17 bases lay in between. In nucleotides, the CDR3 is TGTGCCAGTAGTATAATAAGCGGCACTGGGGGGACCCAGTACTTC. It encodes CASSIISGTGGTQYF.

This clone was seen more than once but under ten times. This sequence joins TRBV30 and TRBJ2-7; the match to TRBD1 covers 12 bases. Looked up from germline, CDR1 is GTSNPN and CDR2 is SVGIG (reference sequence). After removal of 8 bases from V and 2 bases from J, the junction contained 10 bases not matched to a gene. This CDR3 region has 15 residues. CDR3 nucleotides: TGTGCCCACAACGTCGGGGACAGGGGGCCCTACGAGCAGTACTTC. This codes for CAHNVGDRGPYEQYF. Complete variable domain (other parts from reference TRBV30 and TRBJ2-7): SQTIHQWPATLVQPVGSPLSLECTVEGTSNPNLYWYRQAAGRGLQLLFYSVGIGQISSEVPQNLSASRPQDRQFILSSKKLLLSDSGFYLCAHNVGDRGPYEQYFGPGTRLTVT.

The CDR3 DNA is TGTGCCAGCAGCAAAGGGGGACAGGGTGCTTATCAGCCCCAGCATTTT. This codes for CASSKGGQGAYQPQHF. The chain combines TRBV21-1 with TRBJ1-5; TRBD1 reflects the table's D call only, with no check against the DNA. TRBV21-1 is designated a pseudogene. This CDR3 spans 16 amino acids.

This clone was detected a few times. The V and J genes are TRBV30 and TRBJ2-7; 9 bases fit TRBD1. The CDR3 length is 13 residues. Trimming at V came to 0 bases and at J to 10 bases, leaving 7 bases not matched to a gene. Germline CDR1 GTSNPN, CDR2 SVGIG (reference sequence). The CDR3 sequence: CAWSVQDRGQQYF. The DNA of the CDR3 is TGTGCCTGGAGTGTACAGGACAGGGGTCAACAGTACTTC.